The subject of this entry is one T cell receptor (beta chain). The V and J ends lost 9 bases and 6 bases, in that order; junction bases with no gene match: 19. Germline V CDR1 and CDR2: MDHEN, SYDVKM. This CDR3 is 16 amino acids long. This entry is derived from a study of T-cell memory formation after mild COVID-19. Each CDR3 protein gets one entry after TCRdb re-called the 5' RACE reads with MiXCR. There are 250,000 to 300,000 distinct CDR3 sequences in the sample; approximately 15% occur only once, and roughly 20% lies in the top ten. Source material: PBMCs or a T cell subset sorted from them (not recorded which). This TCR derives from a man aged 18 to 30 who had mild COVID-19 (a few samples of this study predate the infection). Cell type and time point are not known. V and J are TRBV28 and TRBJ2-7, with 8 bases aligning to TRBD1. CDR3 sequence (DNA): TGTGCCAGGATTCTTCAACGGTGGCAGGGGGCAACCGAGCAGTACGTC. Protein: CARILQRWQGATEQYV.